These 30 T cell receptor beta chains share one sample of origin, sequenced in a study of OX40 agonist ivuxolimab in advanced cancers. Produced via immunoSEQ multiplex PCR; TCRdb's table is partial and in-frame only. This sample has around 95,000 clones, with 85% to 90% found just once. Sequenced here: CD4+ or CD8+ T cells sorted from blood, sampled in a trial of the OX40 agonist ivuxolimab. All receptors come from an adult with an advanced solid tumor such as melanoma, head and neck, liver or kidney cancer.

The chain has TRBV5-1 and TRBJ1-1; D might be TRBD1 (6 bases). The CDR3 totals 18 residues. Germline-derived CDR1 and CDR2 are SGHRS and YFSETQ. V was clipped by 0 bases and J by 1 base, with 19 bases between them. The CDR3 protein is CASSLVQTPGVANTEAFF. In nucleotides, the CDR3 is TGCGCCAGCAGCTTGGTTCAGACCCCAGGGGTGGCGAACACTGAAGCTTTCTTT.

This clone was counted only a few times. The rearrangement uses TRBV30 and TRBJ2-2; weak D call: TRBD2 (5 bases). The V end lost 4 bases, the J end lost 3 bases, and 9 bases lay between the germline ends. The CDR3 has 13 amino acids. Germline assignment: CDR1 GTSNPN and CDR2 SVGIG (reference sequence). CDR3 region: CAWILRDTGELFF. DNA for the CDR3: TGTGCCTGGATTTTGAGGGACACCGGGGAGCTGTTTTTT.

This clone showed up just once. The CDR3 loop reads CASSRQGSSYEQYF. The CDR3 region has the DNA TGTGCCAGCTCAAGACAGGGCTCAAGCTACGAGCAGTACTTC. The rearrangement links TRBV18 to TRBJ2-7; TRBD1 aligns across 7 bases. The V segment lost 5 bases and the J segment 3 bases; nucleotides outside the gene matches: 7. CDR3 size: 14 residues. CDR1 and CDR2 from the germline V gene are KGHSH and LQKENI.

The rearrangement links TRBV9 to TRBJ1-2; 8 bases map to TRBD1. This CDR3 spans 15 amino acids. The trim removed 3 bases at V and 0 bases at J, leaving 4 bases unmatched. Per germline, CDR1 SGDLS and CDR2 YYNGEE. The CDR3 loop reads CASSAGGSANYGYTF. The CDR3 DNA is TGTGCCAGCAGCGCAGGGGGCAGCGCTAACTATGGCTACACCTTC. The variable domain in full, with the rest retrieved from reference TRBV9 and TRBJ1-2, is DSGVTQTPKHLITATGQRVTLRCSPRSGDLSVYWYQQSLDQGLQFLIQYYNGEERAKGNILERFSAQQFPDLHSELNLSSLELGDSALYFCASSAGGSANYGYTFGSGTRLTVV.

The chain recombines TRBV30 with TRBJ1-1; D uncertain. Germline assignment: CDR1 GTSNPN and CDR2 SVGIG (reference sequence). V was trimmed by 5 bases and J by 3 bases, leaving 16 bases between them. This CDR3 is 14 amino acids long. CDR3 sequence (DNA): TGTGCCTGGTCTAAGACCCCCTGGCACACTGAAGCTTTCTTT. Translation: CAWSKTPWHTEAFF. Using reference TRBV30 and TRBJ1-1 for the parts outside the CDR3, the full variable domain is SQTIHQWPATLVQPVGSPLSLECTVEGTSNPNLYWYRQAAGRGLQLLFYSVGIGQISSEVPQNLSASRPQDRQFILSSKKLLLSDSGFYLCAWSKTPWHTEAFFGQGTRLTVV.

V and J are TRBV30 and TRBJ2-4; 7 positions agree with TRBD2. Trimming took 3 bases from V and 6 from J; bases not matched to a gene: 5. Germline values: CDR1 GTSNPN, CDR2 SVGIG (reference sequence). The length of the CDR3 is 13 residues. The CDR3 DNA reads TGTGCCTGGAGCGTCGGGGGGTTAAACATTCAGTACTTC. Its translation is CAWSVGGLNIQYF.

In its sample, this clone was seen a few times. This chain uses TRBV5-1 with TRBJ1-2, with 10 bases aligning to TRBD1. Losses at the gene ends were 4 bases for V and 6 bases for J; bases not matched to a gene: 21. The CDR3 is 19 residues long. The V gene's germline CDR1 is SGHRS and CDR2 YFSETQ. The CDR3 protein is CASSSGGTGARTGADGYTF. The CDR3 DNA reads TGCGCCAGCAGCAGTGGAGGGACAGGGGCTAGGACGGGGGCGGATGGCTACACCTTC.

The chain's CDR3 is CASSRGTGSTDTQYF. Written as DNA, the CDR3 is TGCGCCAGCAGCCGGGGGACAGGTAGCACAGATACGCAGTATTTT. This chain connects TRBV4-1 to TRBJ2-3; 8 positions agree with TRBD1. Per the germline V gene, CDR1 is MGHRA and CDR2 is YSYEKL. With 4 bases clipped from V and 0 bases from J, the junction kept 3 bases outside the gene matches. The CDR3 extends over 15 amino acids.

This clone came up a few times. The chain's CDR3 is CSVEVQGPTEAFF. CDR3 coding DNA: TGCAGCGTTGAAGTGCAAGGGCCCACTGAAGCTTTCTTT. V usage is TRBV29-1 and J usage is TRBJ1-1; D is unresolved. This CDR3 comprises 13 residues. The V and J ends lost 1 base and 4 bases respectively, with 10 bases between them. The germline gives CDR1 SQVTM, CDR2 ANQGSEA.

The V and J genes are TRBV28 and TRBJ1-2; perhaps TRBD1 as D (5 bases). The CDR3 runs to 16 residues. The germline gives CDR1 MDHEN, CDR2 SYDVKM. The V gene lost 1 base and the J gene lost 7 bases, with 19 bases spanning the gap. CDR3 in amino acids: CASSLLGSAAGSGYTF. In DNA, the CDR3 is TGTGCCAGCAGTTTATTAGGCTCCGCCGCAGGGTCTGGCTACACCTTC.

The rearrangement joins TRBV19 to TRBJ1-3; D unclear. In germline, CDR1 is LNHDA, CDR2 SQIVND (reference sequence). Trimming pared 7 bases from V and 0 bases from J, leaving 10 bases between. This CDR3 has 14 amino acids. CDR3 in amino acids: CASTGVSSGNTIYF. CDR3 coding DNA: TGTGCCAGTACCGGGGTAAGCTCTGGAAACACCATATATTTT.

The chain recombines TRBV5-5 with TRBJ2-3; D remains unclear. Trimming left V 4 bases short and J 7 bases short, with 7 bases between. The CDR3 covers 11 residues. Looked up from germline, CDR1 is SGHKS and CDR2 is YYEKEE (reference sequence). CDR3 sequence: CASSIGYTQYF. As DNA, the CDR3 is TGTGCCAGCAGCATCGGTTATACGCAGTATTTT.

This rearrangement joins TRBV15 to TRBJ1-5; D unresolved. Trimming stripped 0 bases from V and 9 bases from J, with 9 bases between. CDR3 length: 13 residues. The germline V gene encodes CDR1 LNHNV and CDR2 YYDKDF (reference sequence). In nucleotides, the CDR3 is TGTGCCACCAGCAGAGATCACCAAGGGCCCCAGCATTTT. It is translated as CATSRDHQGPQHF. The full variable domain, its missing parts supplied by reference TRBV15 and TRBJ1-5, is DAMVIQNPRYQVTQFGKPVTLSCSQTLNHNVMYWYQQKSSQAPKLLFHYYDKDFNNEADTPDNFQSRRPNTSFCFLDIRSPGLGDTAMYLCATSRDHQGPQHFGDGTRLSIL.

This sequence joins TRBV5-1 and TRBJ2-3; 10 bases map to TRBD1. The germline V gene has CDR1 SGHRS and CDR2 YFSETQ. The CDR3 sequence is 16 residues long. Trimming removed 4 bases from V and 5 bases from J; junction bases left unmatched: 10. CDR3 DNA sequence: TGCGCCAGCAGCCCCCCGAGGACAGGGGGAGGAGATACGCAGTATTTT. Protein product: CASSPPRTGGGDTQYF.

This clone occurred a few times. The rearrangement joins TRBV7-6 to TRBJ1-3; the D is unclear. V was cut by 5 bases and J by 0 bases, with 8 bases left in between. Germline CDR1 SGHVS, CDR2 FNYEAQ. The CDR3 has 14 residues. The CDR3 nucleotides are TGTGCCAGCAGCCCAGTAATCTCTGGAAACACCATATATTTT. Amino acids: CASSPVISGNTIYF.

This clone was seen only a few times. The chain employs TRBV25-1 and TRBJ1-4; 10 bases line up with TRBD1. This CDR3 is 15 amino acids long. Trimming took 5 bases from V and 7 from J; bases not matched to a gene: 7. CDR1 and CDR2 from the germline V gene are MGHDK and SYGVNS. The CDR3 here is CASSPPGTGVEKLFF. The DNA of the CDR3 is TGTGCCAGCAGTCCCCCCGGGACAGGGGTTGAAAAACTGTTTTTT.

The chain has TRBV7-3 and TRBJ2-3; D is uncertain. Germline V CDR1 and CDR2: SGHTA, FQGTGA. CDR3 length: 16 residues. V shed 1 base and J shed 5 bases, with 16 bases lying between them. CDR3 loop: CASSLSLFARRDTQYF. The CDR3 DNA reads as TGTGCCAGCAGCTTAAGTCTATTTGCTAGGCGAGATACGCAGTATTTT.

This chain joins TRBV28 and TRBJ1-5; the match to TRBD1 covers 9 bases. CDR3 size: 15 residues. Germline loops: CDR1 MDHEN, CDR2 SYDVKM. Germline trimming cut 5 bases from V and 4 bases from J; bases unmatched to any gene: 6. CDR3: CASSLLTGGNQPQHF. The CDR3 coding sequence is TGTGCCAGCAGTCTGTTGACAGGGGGTAATCAGCCCCAGCATTTT.

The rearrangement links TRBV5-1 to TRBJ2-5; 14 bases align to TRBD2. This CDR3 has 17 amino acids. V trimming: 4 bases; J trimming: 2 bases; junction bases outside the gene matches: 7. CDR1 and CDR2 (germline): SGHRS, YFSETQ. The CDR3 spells CASSAGTSGGQQETQYF. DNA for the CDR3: TGCGCCAGCAGCGCCGGGACTAGCGGGGGCCAGCAAGAGACCCAGTACTTC.

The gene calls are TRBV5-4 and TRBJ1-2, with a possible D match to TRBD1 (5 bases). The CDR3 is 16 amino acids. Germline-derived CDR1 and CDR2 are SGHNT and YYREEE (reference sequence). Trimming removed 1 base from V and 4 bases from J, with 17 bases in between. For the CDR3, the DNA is TGTGCCAGCAGCTTGAAAACAGGCTTATCTTCCTATGGCTACACCTTC. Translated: CASSLKTGLSSYGYTF.

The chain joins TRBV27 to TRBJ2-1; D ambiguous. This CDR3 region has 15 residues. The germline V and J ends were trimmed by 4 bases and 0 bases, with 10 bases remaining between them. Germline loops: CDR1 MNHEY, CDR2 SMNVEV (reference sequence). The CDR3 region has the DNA TGTGCCAGCAGTTCCACCCCCAGCTCCTACAATGAGCAGTTCTTC. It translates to CASSSTPSSYNEQFF.

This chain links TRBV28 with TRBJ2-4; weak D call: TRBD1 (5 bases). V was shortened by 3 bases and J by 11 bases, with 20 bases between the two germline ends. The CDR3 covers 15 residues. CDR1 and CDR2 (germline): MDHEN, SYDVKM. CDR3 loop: CASSLFQGKFLVQYF. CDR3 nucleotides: TGTGCCAGCAGTTTGTTCCAGGGAAAGTTTTTGGTTCAGTACTTC.

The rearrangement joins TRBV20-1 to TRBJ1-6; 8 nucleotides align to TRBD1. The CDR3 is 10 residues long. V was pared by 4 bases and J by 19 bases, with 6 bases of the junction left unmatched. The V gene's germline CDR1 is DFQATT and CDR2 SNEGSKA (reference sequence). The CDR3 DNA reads TGCAGTGCTACCGGACAGGGTCATCACTTT. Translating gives CSATGQGHHF.

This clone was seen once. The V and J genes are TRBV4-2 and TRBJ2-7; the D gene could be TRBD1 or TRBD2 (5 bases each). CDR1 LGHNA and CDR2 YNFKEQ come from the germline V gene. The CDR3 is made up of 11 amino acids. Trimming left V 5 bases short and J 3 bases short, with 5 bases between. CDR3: CASSGGYEQYF. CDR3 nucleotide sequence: TGTGCCAGCAGCGGGGGCTACGAGCAGTACTTC.

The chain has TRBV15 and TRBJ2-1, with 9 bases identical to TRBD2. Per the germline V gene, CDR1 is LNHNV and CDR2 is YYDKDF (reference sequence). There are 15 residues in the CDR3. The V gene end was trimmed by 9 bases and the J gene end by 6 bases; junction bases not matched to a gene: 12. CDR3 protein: CATSPNSGGRNEQFF. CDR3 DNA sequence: TGTGCCACATCCCCGAATAGCGGGGGACGCAATGAGCAGTTCTTC. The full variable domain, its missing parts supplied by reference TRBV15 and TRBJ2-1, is DAMVIQNPRYQVTQFGKPVTLSCSQTLNHNVMYWYQQKSSQAPKLLFHYYDKDFNNEADTPDNFQSRRPNTSFCFLDIRSPGLGDTAMYLCATSPNSGGRNEQFFGPGTRLTVL.

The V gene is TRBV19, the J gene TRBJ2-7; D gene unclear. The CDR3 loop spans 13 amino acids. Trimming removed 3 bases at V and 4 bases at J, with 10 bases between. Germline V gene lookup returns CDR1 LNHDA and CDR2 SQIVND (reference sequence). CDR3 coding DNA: TGTGCCAGTAGTATTGAGTCCAGTTACGAGCAGTACTTC. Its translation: CASSIESSYEQYF.

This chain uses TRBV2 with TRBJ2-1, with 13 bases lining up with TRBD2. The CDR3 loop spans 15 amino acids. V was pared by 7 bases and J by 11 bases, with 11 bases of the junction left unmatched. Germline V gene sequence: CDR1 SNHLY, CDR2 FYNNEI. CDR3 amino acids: CASNREGTSGAKQFF. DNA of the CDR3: TGTGCCAGCAATCGTGAAGGGACTAGCGGGGCCAAGCAGTTCTTC.

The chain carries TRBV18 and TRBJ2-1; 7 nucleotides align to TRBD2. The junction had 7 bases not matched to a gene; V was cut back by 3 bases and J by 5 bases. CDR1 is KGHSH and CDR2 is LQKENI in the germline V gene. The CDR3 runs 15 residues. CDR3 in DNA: TGTGCCAGCTCACCCGCCGCCGCGGGAGACAATGAGCAGTTCTTC. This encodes CASSPAAAGDNEQFF. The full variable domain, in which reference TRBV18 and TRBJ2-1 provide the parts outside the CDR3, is NAGVMQNPRHLVRRRGQEARLRCSPMKGHSHVYWYRQLPEEGLKFMVYLQKENIIDESGMPKERFSAEFPKEGPSILRIQQVVRGDSAAYFCASSPAAAGDNEQFFGPGTRLTVL.

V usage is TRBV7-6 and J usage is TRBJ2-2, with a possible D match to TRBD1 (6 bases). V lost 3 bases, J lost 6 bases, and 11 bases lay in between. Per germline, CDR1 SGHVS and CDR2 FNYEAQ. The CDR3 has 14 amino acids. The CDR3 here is CASSFTGFSGELFF. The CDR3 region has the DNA TGTGCCAGCAGCTTTACAGGGTTTTCCGGGGAGCTGTTTTTT.

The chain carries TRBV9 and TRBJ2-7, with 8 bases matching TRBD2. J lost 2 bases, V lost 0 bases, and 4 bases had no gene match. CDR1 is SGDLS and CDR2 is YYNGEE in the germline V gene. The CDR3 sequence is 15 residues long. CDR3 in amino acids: CASSVGSSGPYEQYF. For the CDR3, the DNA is TGTGCCAGCAGCGTAGGGTCTAGCGGGCCCTACGAGCAGTACTTC.